This T cell receptor (beta chain) emerged from a study of blood T cell repertoires in COVID-19 (TCRdb year 2020). Study-wide context: Samples from collaborators originated in the United States, Italy and Spain and spanned both the acute and convalescent phases of COVID-19. The prospective study material was composed of cDNA or gDNA derived from T cells, B-cell-depleted T cells, or PBMCs. Subjects who had been exposed to COVID-19, were actively infected with it, or had recovered from it provided the deeply sampled blood TCRbeta repertoires that made up the dataset. A freely available public database, intended as a resource for researchers studying the immune response to SARS-CoV-2, is where the repertoires were released. Samples came from the ongoing ImmuneRACE study (first 160 participants) plus 1,254 subjects from 6 global collaborators. A de-identified subject ID, COVID-19 status, age in years and sex were almost always included in the sample metadata. Where available, HLA class I and class II types were taken from metadata supplied by the sample provider and were not determined by assay-based typing.

The immunoSEQ Assay, a bias-controlled multiplex PCR, was used to amplify TCRbeta CDR3 regions from genomic DNA. For the original study's pipeline: The number of nucleated cells in each sample was estimated from the amplification of reference gene primers within the assay. To quantify the absolute abundance of each unique TCRbeta CDR3 rearrangement, sequence reads were collapsed and filtered. Productive Simpson clonality was computed per sample as the square root of Simpson's diversity index over productive rearrangements. TCRdb retrieved this table from immuneACCESS and kept in-frame rearrangements only. Not all clones are present; in checked studies, unresolved V genes account for under half, and no reason is known for the remainder. D and trimming were read from the DNA, whereas the V and J calls and clone size are those reported in that table. The table for this sample lists 150,000 to 200,000 clones; 60% to 80% of them were counted only once. The ten largest clones represent 17% of the sample.

Participants in the prospective study were enrolled through a virtual design, were aged 18 to 89 years, and lived in 20 to 30 United States geographic areas. To assign participants to cohorts, the prospective study relied on clinical history that participants themselves reported in a screening survey and a study questionnaire. For ImmuneRACE Cohort 3, a participant was defined as recovered based on two consecutive negative NP/OP PCR tests, clearance by a healthcare professional, or resolution of symptoms. Mobile phlebotomists in the prospective study collected whole blood, serum and a nasopharyngeal or oropharyngeal swab from every participant. Over an approximately 2-month period, participants in the prospective study had the option of providing additional blood draws and questionnaires. Before DNA extraction, prospective study blood samples were shipped either frozen or at room temperature. Points on this clone: Which antigen it targets is not known. Base qualities are not recorded, but no much larger clone differs from it by a single base.

Study-wide conclusions, independent of this receptor: The quantity of clinical and demographic metadata differed by source and by participant and was supplied without curation.

The germline V gene specifies MGHDK as CDR1 and SYGVNS as CDR2. Germline trimming amounts to 2 bases on V and 4 bases on J, with 6 as the count of junction bases outside the gene matches. From cysteine to phenylalanine, the CDR3 is 15 amino acids long. Left in the record is the CDR3 DNA by itself, 45 bases read in frame from the first base. This receptor was obtained from a woman between 50 and 59 years old who had recovered from COVID-19. Sequencing input: PBMCs or T cells enriched from blood (not recorded which). The chain is encoded by TRBV25-1 joined to TRBJ2-5; 8 central nucleotides agree with TRBD1. At the DNA level, the sequence is TGTGCCAGCAGTGAAGGACAGGGATGGGCAGAGACCCAGTACTTC. Translated, this gives CASSEGQGWAETQYF.